The 2 T cell receptor beta chains below were found in one sample sequenced in a study of OX40 agonist ivuxolimab in advanced cancers. The table came from immunoSEQ multiplex PCR; TCRdb's copy has only in-frame clones and leaves some out. The sample has around 34,000 clones, 70% to 90% seen once. The material was CD4+ or CD8+ T cells sorted from blood, obtained in a trial of the OX40 agonist ivuxolimab. Receptors originate from an adult with an advanced solid tumor such as melanoma, head and neck, liver or kidney cancer.

The V call is TRBV4-3, the J call TRBJ1-3, with TRBD1 matching over 10 bases. The V segment lost 4 bases and the J segment 3 bases; nucleotides outside the gene matches: 3. Germline V lookup: CDR1 LGHNA, CDR2 YSLEER. This CDR3 has 15 residues. The chain's CDR3 is CASSPDRGDGNTIYF. The CDR3 nucleotides read TGCGCCAGCAGCCCGGACAGGGGGGATGGAAACACCATATATTTT.

The gene calls are TRBV6-5 and TRBJ2-1; D is uncertain. Trimming took 1 base from V and 0 from J, leaving 10 bases between them. Germline V gene data show CDR1 as MNHEY and CDR2 as SVGAGI. The CDR3 has 16 amino acids. The CDR3 DNA is TGTGCCAGCAGTTACTTAGGCCGGAGCTCCTACAATGAGCAGTTCTTC. Its translation is CASSYLGRSSYNEQFF.